A selection of T cell receptor beta chains follows, all from one sample in a study of CD8 T cells in ankylosing spondylitis. MiXCR, applied by TCRdb to the 5' RACE reads, yields one record per CDR3 protein. The table includes under 300,000 distinct CDR3 sequences, more than 15% detected once. Input material: blood, either unsorted or a sorted T cell fraction (not recorded which). These receptors all stem from a male donor with ankylosing spondylitis or in good health (not recorded which). Both conserved end residues are part of each CDR3. A D gene is named only where the DNA matches it firmly. Rows give clone size only sometimes, using once, few, many, or a class for an expanded clone.

size: .; V: TRBV12-3/TRBV12-4; D: TRBD1; J: TRBJ2-2; DNA: TGTGCCAGCAGTTTAGAACAGGGGATTGGTCCCGGGGAGCTGTTTTTT; CDR3: CASSLEQGIGPGELFF
size: many; V: TRBV20-1; D: TRBD2; J: TRBJ2-5; DNA: TGCAGTGCTAGAGGTTTGGGGACTAGCGTGACGACCCAGTACTTC; CDR3: CSARGLGTSVTTQYF
size: many; V: TRBV7-8; D: .; J: TRBJ2-1; DNA: TGTGCCAGCAGCTTAGGACTAGTCAATGAGCAGTTCTTC; CDR3: CASSLGLVNEQFF
size: few; V: TRBV11-2; D: TRBD1; J: TRBJ2-3; DNA: TGTGCCAGCAGCTACAGGACAGGTTCAGATACGCAGTATTTT; CDR3: CASSYRTGSDTQYF
size: .; V: TRBV7-2; D: TRBD1; J: TRBJ1-4; DNA: TGTGCCAGCAGCTTAGCGCTGGGACAGGTCGATGAAAAACTGTTTTTT; CDR3: CASSLALGQVDEKLFF
size: few; V: TRBV12-3/TRBV12-4; D: .; J: TRBJ2-1; DNA: TGTGCCAGCATAGTAGAGGGGCAGCAGTTCTTC; CDR3: CASIVEGQQFF
size: few; V: TRBV4-2; D: TRBD1; J: TRBJ2-1; DNA: TGTGCCAGCACTCAGGGGGCGGGAAGCTCCTACAATGAGCAGTTCTTC; CDR3: CASTQGAGSSYNEQFF
size: many; V: TRBV27; D: TRBD2; J: TRBJ2-1; DNA: TGTGCCAGCAGTTTATCGACAGGACTAGCGGGAAATGAGCAGTTCTTC; CDR3: CASSLSTGLAGNEQFF
size: .; V: TRBV12-3/TRBV12-4; D: .; J: TRBJ2-7; DNA: TGTGCCAGCAGTTTAGGGGGTCCGGTCAGGGAGCAGTACTTC; CDR3: CASSLGGPVREQYF
size: .; V: TRBV7-2; D: TRBD1; J: TRBJ2-3; DNA: TGTGCCAGCGATTCGGGACAGTACACAGATACGCAGTATTTT; CDR3: CASDSGQYTDTQYF
size: .; V: TRBV9; D: TRBD2; J: TRBJ2-1; DNA: TGTGCCAGCAGCGTAGTAGCGGGGGATCCCGGTGAGCAGTTCTTC; CDR3: CASSVVAGDPGEQFF
size: .; V: TRBV27; D: .; J: TRBJ2-2; DNA: TGTGCCAGCAGTTCCCTCTCACTTGAGAGGGGGTCCACCGGGGAGCTGTTTTTT; CDR3: CASSSLSLERGSTGELFF
size: .; V: TRBV6-1; D: .; J: TRBJ1-6; DNA: TGTGCCAGCAGTGGGGGTCGTGGATATTCACCCCTCCACTTT; CDR3: CASSGGRGYSPLHF
size: .; V: TRBV3-1; D: .; J: TRBJ2-7; DNA: TGTGCCAGCAGCCAAGATATAGTTGCGCGGACCGACGCCTACGAGCAGTACTTC; CDR3: CASSQDIVARTDAYEQYF
size: few; V: TRBV11-2; D: TRBD1; J: TRBJ2-7; DNA: TGTGCCAGCAGCTTAACGGGACAGGGGCCGTACGAGCAGTACTTC; CDR3: CASSLTGQGPYEQYF
size: many; V: TRBV29-1; D: .; J: TRBJ1-1; DNA: TGCAGCGCCACGGGAAACACTGAAGCTTTCTTT; CDR3: CSATGNTEAFF
size: few; V: TRBV29-1; D: .; J: TRBJ2-7; DNA: TGCAGCGTCCTAGGGGAGGGGGGAGATACTTCCTACGAGCAGTACTTC; CDR3: CSVLGEGGDTSYEQYF
size: .; V: TRBV28; D: TRBD1; J: TRBJ2-2; DNA: TGTGCCAGCAGCACTGCAACGTTAAAGACAGGGTTAACCGGGGAGCTGTTTTTT; CDR3: CASSTATLKTGLTGELFF
size: .; V: TRBV5-1; D: .; J: TRBJ2-1; DNA: TGCGCCAGCAGCTTCACAGAAACTTCCTACAATGAGCAGTTCTTC; CDR3: CASSFTETSYNEQFF
size: .; V: TRBV12-5; D: .; J: TRBJ1-1; DNA: TGTGCTAGTGGTTTTGAGGTCACTGAAGCTTTCTTT; CDR3: CASGFEVTEAFF
size: .; V: TRBV6-1; D: .; J: TRBJ2-7; DNA: TGTGCCAGCAGTGATCCCTCACGGACGGAGATCTACGAGCAGTACTTC; CDR3: CASSDPSRTEIYEQYF
size: many; V: TRBV29-1; D: .; J: TRBJ1-4; DNA: TGCAGCGTCTCTCGCGAAGCAACTAATGAAAAACTGTTTTTT; CDR3: CSVSREATNEKLFF
size: many; V: TRBV7-2; D: TRBD2; J: TRBJ2-7; DNA: TGTGCCAGCAGCTTAGTGGTCCTAGCGGGGGTCTCCTACGAGCAGTACTTC; CDR3: CASSLVVLAGVSYEQYF
size: few; V: TRBV7-3; D: TRBD2; J: TRBJ2-1; DNA: TGTGCCAGCAGCTTATTAGCGGGGGCCTCCTACAATGAGCAGTTCTTC; CDR3: CASSLLAGASYNEQFF
size: many; V: TRBV9; D: .; J: TRBJ2-3; DNA: TGTGCCAGCAGCGTCTCGGACTGGAGCACAGATACGCAGTATTTT; CDR3: CASSVSDWSTDTQYF
size: few; V: TRBV4-1; D: TRBD2; J: TRBJ2-7; DNA: TGCGCCAGCAGCCAAGTACTAGCGGGAGGTTCCAACGAGCAGTACTTC; CDR3: CASSQVLAGGSNEQYF
size: .; V: TRBV10-2; D: TRBD1; J: TRBJ2-1; DNA: TGCGCCAGCAGTGAGTGGGCGACAGGGACAGACAATGAGCAGTTCTTC; CDR3: CASSEWATGTDNEQFF